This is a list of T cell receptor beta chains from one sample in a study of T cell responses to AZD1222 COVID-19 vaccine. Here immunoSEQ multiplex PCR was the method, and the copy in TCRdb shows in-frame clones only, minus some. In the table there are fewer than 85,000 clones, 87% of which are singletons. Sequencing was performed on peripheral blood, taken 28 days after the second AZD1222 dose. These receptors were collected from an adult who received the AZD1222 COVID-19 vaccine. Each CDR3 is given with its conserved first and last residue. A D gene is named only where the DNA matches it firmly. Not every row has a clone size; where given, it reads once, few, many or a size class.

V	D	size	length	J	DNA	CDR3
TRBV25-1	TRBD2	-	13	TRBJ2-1	TGTGCCAGCAACGGGGGGGCCTACAATGAGCAGTTCTTC	CASNGGAYNEQFF
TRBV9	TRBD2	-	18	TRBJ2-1	TGTGCCAGCAGCGCACAGACTAGCGGGTCTAGCTCCTACAATGAGCAGTTCTTC	CASSAQTSGSSSYNEQFF
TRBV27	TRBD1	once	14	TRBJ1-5	TGTGCCAGCAGTCTGACAGGGGACAATCAGCCCCAGCATTTT	CASSLTGDNQPQHF
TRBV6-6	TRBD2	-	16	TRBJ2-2	TGTGCCAGCAGTCGATCCGGGACTAGGGGCACCGGGGAGCTGTTTTTT	CASSRSGTRGTGELFF
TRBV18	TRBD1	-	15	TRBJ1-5	TGTGCCAGCTCACGAACAGGGGGCTTCAATCAGCCCCAGCATTTT	CASSRTGGFNQPQHF
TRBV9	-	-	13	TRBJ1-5	TGTGCCAGCAGCGCCCTCCCTACGCAGCCCCAGCATTTT	CASSALPTQPQHF
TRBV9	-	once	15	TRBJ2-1	TGTGCCAGCAGCGTAGACCGGGGCATCTACAATGAGCAGTTCTTC	CASSVDRGIYNEQFF
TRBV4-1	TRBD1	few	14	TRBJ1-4	TGCGCCAGCAGCCAAGTCACAGGGGTGGAAAAACTGTTTTTT	CASSQVTGVEKLFF
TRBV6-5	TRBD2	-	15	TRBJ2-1	TGTGCCAGCAGCTACGACCCGGGGGGCTACAATGAGCAGTTCTTC	CASSYDPGGYNEQFF
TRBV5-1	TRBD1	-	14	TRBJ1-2	TGCGCCAGCAGCGGTGGACAGGAAGAGAATGGCTACACCTTC	CASSGGQEENGYTF
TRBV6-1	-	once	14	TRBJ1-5	TGTGCCAGCAGGGAAGGGGGTGAGGGACAGCCCCAGCATTTT	CASREGGEGQPQHF
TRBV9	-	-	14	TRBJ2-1	TGTGCCAGCAGCGTAGGTGGCCCCTACAATGAGCAGTTCTTC	CASSVGGPYNEQFF
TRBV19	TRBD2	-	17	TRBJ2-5	TGTGCCAGTAGTGTCGGATGGAAGCGGGAGGGGGCAGAGACCCAGTACTTC	CASSVGWKREGAETQYF
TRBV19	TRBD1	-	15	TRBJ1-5	TGTGCCAGTAGCATGCGACAGGGCGCGAATCAGCCCCAGCATTTT	CASSMRQGANQPQHF
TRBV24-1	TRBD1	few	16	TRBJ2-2	TGTGCCACCAGTGATAGCGGACAGGATTACACCGGGGAGCTGTTTTTT	CATSDSGQDYTGELFF
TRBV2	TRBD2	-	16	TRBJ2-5	TGTGCCAGCAGCCCCATACTAGCGGGCCGCCAAGAGACCCAGTACTTC	CASSPILAGRQETQYF
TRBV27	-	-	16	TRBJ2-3	TGTGCCAGCAGTTTATCGCGAGGGGCGAACACAGATACGCAGTATTTT	CASSLSRGANTDTQYF
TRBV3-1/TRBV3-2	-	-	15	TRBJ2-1	TGTGCCAGCAGCCCAAGAGCCCTGTCCTACAATGAGCAGTTCTTC	CASSPRALSYNEQFF
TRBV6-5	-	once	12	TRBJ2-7	TGTGCCAGCAGGAGGCAGCCTTACGAGCAGTACTTC	CASRRQPYEQYF
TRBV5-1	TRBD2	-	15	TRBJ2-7	TGCGCCAGCAGCTGGGGACTAGCGGGAGCGGACGAGCAGTACTTC	CASSWGLAGADEQYF
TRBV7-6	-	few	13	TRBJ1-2	TGTGCCAGCAGCGCAGTGGCGGGCTATGGCTACACCTTC	CASSAVAGYGYTF
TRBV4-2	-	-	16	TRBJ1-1	TGTGCCAGCAGCCAAGACCCGTGGGGGAGTGGTGCTGAAGCTTTCTTT	CASSQDPWGSGAEAFF
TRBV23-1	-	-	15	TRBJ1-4	TGCGCCAGCAGTCGCCCCGACAGGCGGGATGAAAAACTGTTTTTT	CASSRPDRRDEKLFF
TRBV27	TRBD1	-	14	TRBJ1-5	TGTGCCAGCAGTTACCAGGGGGGGCATCAGCCCCAGCATTTT	CASSYQGGHQPQHF
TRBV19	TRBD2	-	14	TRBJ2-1	TGTGCCAGTAGGAGGACTAGCGCGTACAATGAGCAGTTCTTC	CASRRTSAYNEQFF
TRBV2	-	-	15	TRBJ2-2	TGTGCCAGCAGCGAGGGTTCTGCGAACACCGGGGAGCTGTTTTTT	CASSEGSANTGELFF
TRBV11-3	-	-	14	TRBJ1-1	TGTGCCAGCAGCGAGCAGGGGTTGAACACTGAAGCTTTCTTT	CASSEQGLNTEAFF
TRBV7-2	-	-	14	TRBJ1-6	TGTGCCAGCAGCCATCGAGTGGATAATTCACCCCTCCACTTT	CASSHRVDNSPLHF
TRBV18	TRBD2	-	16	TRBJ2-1	TGTGCCAGCTCAAGGGGACTAGCGGGAGTTCATAATGAGCAGTTCTTC	CASSRGLAGVHNEQFF
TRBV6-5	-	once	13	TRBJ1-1	TGTGCCAGCAGTTACTCCCGCAGGACTGAAGCTTTCTTT	CASSYSRRTEAFF
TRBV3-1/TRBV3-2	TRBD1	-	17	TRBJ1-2	TGTGCCAGCAGCCAATTGGGACAGGGGACAGCTAACTATGGCTACACCTTC	CASSQLGQGTANYGYTF
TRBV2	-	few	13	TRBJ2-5	TGTGCCAGCAATAGGGGGGTGGTAGAGACCCAGTACTTC	CASNRGVVETQYF
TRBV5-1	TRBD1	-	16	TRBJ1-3	TGCGCCAGCAGCTTGGCCCCGGGACAGGGGGCAAACACCATATATTTT	CASSLAPGQGANTIYF
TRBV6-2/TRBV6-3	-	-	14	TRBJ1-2	TGTGCCAGCAGTTACGGGGCAGAACTGTATGGCTACACCTTC	CASSYGAELYGYTF
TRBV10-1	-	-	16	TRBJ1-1	TGCGCCAGCAGTGAGTCTTCGGGGGTAGTGAACACTGAAGCTTTCTTT	CASSESSGVVNTEAFF
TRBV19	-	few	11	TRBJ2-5	TGTGCCAGTAGTACCCAAGAGACCCAGTACTTC	CASSTQETQYF
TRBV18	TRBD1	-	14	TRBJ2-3	TGTGCCAGCACCCGGACAGGGGGCTTAGATACGCAGTATTTT	CASTRTGGLDTQYF
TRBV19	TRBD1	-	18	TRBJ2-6	TGTGCCAGTAGTATCGGGACAGGTTATAGCTCTGGGGCCAACGTCCTGACTTTC	CASSIGTGYSSGANVLTF
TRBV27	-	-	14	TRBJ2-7	TGTGCCAGCAGTTTATCGATGCAGGGACACGAGCAGTACTTC	CASSLSMQGHEQYF
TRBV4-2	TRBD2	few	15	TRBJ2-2	TGTGCCAGCACAGGAACTAGCGGATACACCGGGGAGCTGTTTTTT	CASTGTSGYTGELFF
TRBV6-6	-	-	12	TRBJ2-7	TGTGCCAGCAAGGAGAAGGGGCGCGAGCAGTACTTC	CASKEKGREQYF
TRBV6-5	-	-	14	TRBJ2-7	TGTGCCAGCAGTTACGAACGCGGGATAGGCGAGCAGTACTTC	CASSYERGIGEQYF
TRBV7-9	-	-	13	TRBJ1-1	TGTGCCAGCAGCCCGGGCCAAAGGGAACTAGCTTTCTTT	CASSPGQRELAFF
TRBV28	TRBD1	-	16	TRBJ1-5	TGTGCCAGCAGTCTCGGACAGGGGCCTTCGAAACAGCCCCAGCATTTT	CASSLGQGPSKQPQHF
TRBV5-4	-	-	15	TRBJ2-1	TGTGCCAGCAGCTTGGATCCACAGGTCCGAGATGAGCAGTTCTTC	CASSLDPQVRDEQFF
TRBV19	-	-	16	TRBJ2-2	TGTGCCAGTATGAAGCGCCAAATACCAACCACCGGGGAGCTGTTTTTT	CASMKRQIPTTGELFF
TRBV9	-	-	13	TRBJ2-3	TGTGCCAGCAGCGTAGAACCAGTCGATACGCAGTATTTT	CASSVEPVDTQYF
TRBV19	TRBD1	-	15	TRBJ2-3	TGTGCCAGTAGGCCAGGGGGCGTAGGCACAGATACGCAGTATTTT	CASRPGGVGTDTQYF
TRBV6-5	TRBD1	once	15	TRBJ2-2	TGTGCCAGCAGCCCGGACAGGGGGAACACCGGGGAGCTGTTTTTT	CASSPDRGNTGELFF
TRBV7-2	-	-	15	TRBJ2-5	TGTGCCAGCAGCTTACAGACCCGTCAGGGTGAGACCCAGTACTTC	CASSLQTRQGETQYF
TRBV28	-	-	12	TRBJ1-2	TGTGCCAGCACCGTCGGGCCGATTCCTTTTAACTTC	CASTVGPIPFNF
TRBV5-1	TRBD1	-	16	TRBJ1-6	TGCGCCAGCAGACCTGACAGGGCCCTTTATAATTCACCCCTCCACTTT	CASRPDRALYNSPLHF
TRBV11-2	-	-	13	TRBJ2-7	TGTGCCAGCAGCTTCCCATTAGGTTACGAGCAGTACTTC	CASSFPLGYEQYF
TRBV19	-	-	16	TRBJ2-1	TGTGCCAGTAGTATAGATCAAGGACCGGACTCCAATGAGCAGTTCTTC	CASSIDQGPDSNEQFF